Detailed here is one T cell receptor (beta chain). Germline V gene data show CDR1 as MDHEN and CDR2 as SYDVKM. This CDR3 region has 12 residues. Trimming removed 5 bases from V and 7 bases from J, with 10 bases in between. In the original processing: Reference gene primers were amplified, and this amplification served to estimate nucleated cell counts. Here immunoSEQ multiplex PCR was the method, and the copy in TCRdb shows in-frame clones only, minus some. The V and J calls and clone size come from that table; D and trimming were worked out from the DNA. The sample records approximately 61,000 clones, 65% to 85% being singletons. This record belongs to a study of blood T cell repertoires in COVID-19. Overall study: The United States, Italy and Spain were the sources of the acute and convalescent COVID-19 samples. From T cells, B-cell-depleted T cells, or PBMCs came the material, which was cDNA or gDNA.

This chain connects TRBV28 to TRBJ2-3; TRBD1 is a possible D gene (5 bases). Sequenced material: peripheral blood. The sequence came from an elderly man with active or convalescent COVID-19. The CDR3 loop is CASSPQGYTQYF. CDR3 nucleotides: TGTGCCAGCAGTCCCCAGGGATATACGCAGTATTTT.